Each of the 10 T cell receptor beta chains below was sequenced from the same sample in a study of blood T cell repertoires in COVID-19. Clones were read by immunoSEQ multiplex PCR, and TCRdb kept only the in-frame ones, dropping some. The data contain under 45,000 clones, roughly nine tenths of them singletons. Sample: peripheral blood. The receptors come from an elderly woman in a cohort sampled during active or convalescent COVID-19.

The chain uses TRBV5-8 and TRBJ1-5, with 7 bases identical to TRBD1. Trimming at V came to 4 bases and at J to 3 bases, leaving 7 bases not matched to a gene. The V gene's germline CDR1 is SGHTS and CDR2 YDEGEE. The CDR3 covers 15 residues. In DNA form, the CDR3 reads TGTGCCAGCAGCCACGGGACAGAGATCAATCAGCCCCAGCATTTT. It encodes CASSHGTEINQPQHF.

This chain connects TRBV2 to TRBJ2-3; 7 bases are shared with TRBD2. The CDR3 length is 16 residues. CDR1 is SNHLY, CDR2 FYNNEI, per germline. V lost 5 bases and J lost 4; bases outside the gene matches: 12. The DNA for the CDR3 is TGTGCCAGCAGTCCCCCCAGCGTAGCGGGCCCAGATACGCAGTATTTT. It encodes CASSPPSVAGPDTQYF. Using reference TRBV2 and TRBJ2-3 for the parts outside the CDR3, the full variable domain is EPEVTQTPSHQVTQMGQEVILRCVPISNHLYFYWYRQILGQKVEFLVSFYNNEISEKSEIFDDQFSVERPDGSNFTLKIRSTKLEDSAMYFCASSPPSVAGPDTQYFGPGTRLTVL.

This chain connects TRBV27 to TRBJ2-3, with a weak D call TRBD1 (7 bases). Germline V gene lookup returns CDR1 MNHEY and CDR2 SMNVEV (reference sequence). V gave up 5 bases and J gave up 5 bases, with 17 bases separating them. CDR3 length: 15 residues. The CDR3 DNA reads TGTGCCAGCAGTGATTCAGGGGGAGGAGGAGATACGCAGTATTTT. Its protein is CASSDSGGGGDTQYF.

The chain recombines TRBV10-3 with TRBJ1-2; 8 bases are a match to TRBD1. V was pared by 6 bases and J by 2 bases, with 8 bases of the junction left unmatched. Germline lookup yields CDR1 ENHRY and CDR2 SYGVKD. This CDR3 is 15 amino acids long. The CDR3 loop is CAIRDDRGSNYGYTF. CDR3 bases: TGTGCCATCAGAGACGACAGGGGAAGCAACTATGGCTACACCTTC.

The gene calls are TRBV6-2 or TRBV6-3 and TRBJ1-1; no clear D gene. The CDR3 extends over 16 amino acids. Germline V gene data show CDR1 as MNHEY and CDR2 as SVGEGT. V shed 3 bases and J shed 1 base, with 15 bases lying between them. The CDR3 loop is CASSYFTQTANTEAFF. The DNA of the CDR3 is TGTGCCAGCAGTTATTTTACGCAAACAGCGAACACTGAAGCTTTCTTT.

The CDR3 here is CASSPHGQWGSPLHF. The CDR3 coding sequence is TGTGCCAGCAGCCCCCATGGACAGTGGGGTTCACCCCTCCACTTT. The chain is built from TRBV7-8 and TRBJ1-6; TRBD1 might be the D (6 bases). The CDR3 sequence is 15 residues long. Trimming stripped 5 bases from V and 9 bases from J, with 17 bases between. Germline V gives CDR1 SGHVS, CDR2 FQNEAQ. The whole variable domain, remainder taken from reference TRBV7-8 and TRBJ1-6, is GAGVSQSPRYKVAKRGQDVALRCDPISGHVSLFWYQQALGQGPEFLTYFQNEAQLDKSGLPSDRFFAERPEGSVSTLKIQRTQQEDSAVYLCASSPHGQWGSPLHFGNGTRLTVT.

This chain connects TRBV7-9 to TRBJ2-7; the match to TRBD1 covers 9 bases. J lost 0 bases, V lost 5 bases, and 8 bases had no gene match. This CDR3 is 16 amino acids long. Per germline, CDR1 SEHNR and CDR2 FQNEAQ (reference sequence). CDR3 DNA: TGTGCCAGCAGCAAGGAAACAGGGGGCGGCTCCTACGAGCAGTACTTC. This translates into CASSKETGGGSYEQYF.

Here the CDR3 DNA reads TGTGCCAGCAGCTTAGGCCTAGCGGGTAGAAGAGATACGCAGTATTTT. Protein sequence: CASSLGLAGRRDTQYF. The rearrangement joins TRBV7-2 to TRBJ2-3, with TRBD2 matching 8 bases. The trim removed 1 base at V and 5 bases at J, leaving 8 bases unmatched. The CDR3 is 16 residues long. The germline gives CDR1 SGHTA, CDR2 FQGNSA.

V usage is TRBV4-3 and J usage is TRBJ2-1; 8 nucleotides agree with TRBD1. The CDR3 spans 17 residues. Germline assignment: CDR1 LGHNA and CDR2 YSLEER. V dropped 0 bases and J dropped 4; count of bases not matched to a gene: 8. This chain's CDR3 is CASSQERGRGLYNEQFF. Here the CDR3 DNA reads TGCGCCAGCAGCCAAGAACGCGGCAGGGGGCTTTACAATGAGCAGTTCTTC.

V gene TRBV11-2 combines with J gene TRBJ2-3; tentatively, D is TRBD1 (5 bases). The V end was cut by 5 bases, the J end by 2 bases, with 8 bases between. Per the germline V gene, CDR1 is SGHAT and CDR2 is FQNNGV. This CDR3 spans 13 amino acids. CDR3 amino acids: CASSQGTTDTQYF. DNA of the CDR3: TGTGCCAGCAGCCAGGGAACCACAGATACGCAGTATTTT.